These T cell receptor beta chains were read from a single sample in a study of blood T cell repertoires in COVID-19. Method: immunoSEQ multiplex PCR; TCRdb's copy keeps in-frame clones and lacks some. The sample gives roughly 150,000 clones, 70% to 90% of which show up once; approximately 2.6% is in the top ten. Sequenced material: peripheral blood. The receptors derive from a woman older than 75 with COVID-19, enrolled during active disease. Both conserved end residues are part of each CDR3. A D gene is named only where the DNA matches it firmly. Some rows mark clone size as missing; the rest say once, few, many or name a class of expanded clone.

TRBD1 | TRBJ2-5 | NA | TRBV9 | CASSVADRGWETQYF | TGTGCCAGCAGCGTAGCGGACAGGGGATGGGAGACCCAGTACTTC
NA | TRBJ2-4 | NA | TRBV30 | CAWSGTPLHIQYF | TGTGCCTGGAGCGGGACTCCATTACACATTCAGTACTTC
NA | TRBJ1-1 | NA | TRBV6-5 | CASSYRRGVNTEAFF | TGTGCCAGCAGTTACAGACGGGGGGTCAACACTGAAGCTTTCTTT
TRBD1 | TRBJ2-7 | once | TRBV7-9 | CASSLLTGGTYEQYF | TGTGCCAGCAGCTTATTGACAGGGGGAACCTACGAGCAGTACTTC
TRBD1 | TRBJ2-5 | NA | TRBV28 | CATLDRGLGETQYF | TGTGCCACCCTAGACAGGGGGCTTGGAGAGACCCAGTACTTC
NA | TRBJ1-5 | NA | TRBV28 | CASSLAPGSSNQPQHF | TGTGCCAGCAGCCTGGCCCCTGGGAGTAGCAATCAGCCCCAGCATTTT
TRBD2 | TRBJ2-1 | NA | TRBV15 | CATSRLSSGRYRGEQFF | TGTGCCACCAGCAGATTATCTAGCGGGAGATATCGGGGTGAGCAGTTCTTC
NA | TRBJ2-3 | NA | TRBV2 | CASSPGVTSAQYF | TGTGCCAGCAGTCCCGGGGTGACTAGTGCGCAGTATTTT
NA | TRBJ1-2 | once | TRBV19 | CASSMRGAGGYTF | TGTGCCAGTAGTATGCGGGGGGCTGGTGGCTACACCTTC
TRBD2 | TRBJ2-1 | NA | TRBV14 | CASSPDPRLAGVYNEQFF | TGTGCCAGCAGCCCAGATCCGAGACTAGCGGGGGTCTACAATGAGCAGTTCTTC
NA | TRBJ2-1 | once | TRBV5-8 | CASSFVPGTSFYNEQFF | TGTGCCAGCAGCTTCGTCCCCGGGACTTCCTTCTACAATGAGCAGTTCTTC
TRBD2 | TRBJ2-7 | NA | TRBV18 | CASSPPRPGGNSYEQYF | TGTGCCAGCTCACCACCGAGACCCGGGGGGAACTCCTACGAGCAGTACTTC
NA | TRBJ2-2 | NA | TRBV27 | CASSLGRGTGELFF | TGTGCCAGCAGTTTAGGGCGGGGTACCGGGGAGCTGTTTTTT
NA | TRBJ2-3 | NA | TRBV7-3 | CASSSSPGGYTQYF | TGTGCCAGCAGCTCCTCACCCGGGGGATATACGCAGTATTTT
TRBD1 | TRBJ1-5 | few | TRBV19 | CASSIQGAQPQHF | TGTGCCAGTAGTATACAGGGGGCTCAGCCCCAGCATTTT
TRBD1 | TRBJ1-5 | NA | TRBV7-9 | CASSSDRPRDYSNQPQHF | TGTGCCAGCAGCTCGGACAGGCCCCGCGATTATAGCAATCAGCCCCAGCATTTT
NA | TRBJ2-1 | NA | TRBV10-1 | CASSEVAAGGYNEQFF | TGCGCCAGCAGTGAGGTGGCGGCCGGAGGGTACAATGAGCAGTTCTTC
NA | TRBJ2-3 | NA | TRBV7-9 | CASSLGLAGTDTQYF | TGTGCCAGCAGCTTAGGCCTCGCGGGAACAGATACGCAGTATTTT
TRBD2 | TRBJ2-2 | NA | TRBV10-2 | CASRNSGGDTGELFF | TGCGCCAGTAGAAATAGCGGGGGGGATACCGGGGAGCTGTTTTTT
TRBD2 | TRBJ2-2 | NA | TRBV5-4 | CASSSLREGGELFF | TGTGCCAGCAGCTCGCTGAGGGAGGGGGGGGAGCTGTTTTTT
TRBD2 | TRBJ2-3 | NA | TRBV7-9 | CASSPGLAGGVNTQYF | TGTGCCAGCAGCCCCGGACTAGCGGGAGGAGTGAATACGCAGTATTTT
TRBD1 | TRBJ1-2 | NA | TRBV3-1/TRBV3-2 | CASNLLGGRGYTF | TGTGCCAGCAACCTACTAGGGGGCCGCGGCTACACCTTC
TRBD1 | TRBJ2-3 | NA | TRBV2 | CASSERARGPNTDTQYF | TGTGCCAGCAGTGAGAGGGCTAGGGGGCCCAACACAGATACGCAGTATTTT
NA | TRBJ2-5 | NA | TRBV27 | CASSPGGQTQYF | TGTGCCAGCTCGCCAGGGGGGCAGACCCAGTACTTC